The sequence of this TCR beta chain was determined in a study of shared T cell receptors in the human thymus. The germline V gene has CDR1 SGDLS and CDR2 YYNGEE. The CDR3 runs to 14 residues. The ends were cut back, 3 bases at V and 6 bases at J, with 13 bases in the middle. TCRdb's copy holds only in-frame clones and misses some; the assay was immunoSEQ multiplex PCR. Here the sample spans 600,000 to 900,000 clones, approximately 85% being singletons. The sample also formed part of further work on human thymus T cells. This second study says: Corrective heart surgery yielded the resections from which the thymus tissue came. Biased V and J segment usage appeared in thymus and peripheral blood. Overlap was high between thymic repertoires from unrelated individuals, as reported in related research.

J is TRBJ1-5 and V is TRBV9, with D possibly being TRBD1 (5 bases). The specimen was thymocytes. The receptor's source is a girl less than two years old with a congenital heart defect. CDR3 nucleotides: TGTGCCAGCAGCGCAACAGTGGGGGGTCAGCCCCAGCATTTT. The encoded protein is CASSATVGGQPQHF.